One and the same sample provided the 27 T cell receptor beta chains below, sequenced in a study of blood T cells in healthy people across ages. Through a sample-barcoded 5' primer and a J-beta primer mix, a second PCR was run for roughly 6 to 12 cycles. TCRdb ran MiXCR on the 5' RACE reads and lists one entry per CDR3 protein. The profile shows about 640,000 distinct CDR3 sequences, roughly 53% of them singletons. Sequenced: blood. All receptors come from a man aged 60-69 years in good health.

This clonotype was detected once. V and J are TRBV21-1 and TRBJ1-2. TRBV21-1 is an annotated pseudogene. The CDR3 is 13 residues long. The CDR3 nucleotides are TGTGCCAGCAGCAAAGCAGACAACTATGGCTACACCTTC. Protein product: CASSKADNYGYTF.

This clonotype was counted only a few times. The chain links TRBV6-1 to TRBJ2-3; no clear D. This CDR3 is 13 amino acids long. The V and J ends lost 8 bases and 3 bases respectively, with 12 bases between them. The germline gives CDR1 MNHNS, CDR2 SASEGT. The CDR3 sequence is CASGLERTDTQYF. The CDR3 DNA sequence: TGTGCCAGCGGCCTAGAGAGAACAGATACGCAGTATTTT.

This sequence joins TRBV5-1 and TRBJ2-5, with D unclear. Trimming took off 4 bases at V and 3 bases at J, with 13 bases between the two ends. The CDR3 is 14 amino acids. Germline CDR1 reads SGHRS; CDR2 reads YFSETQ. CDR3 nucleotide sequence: TGCGCCAGCAGCCTGGCTAAGGGAAAAGAGACCCAGTACTTC. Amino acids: CASSLAKGKETQYF. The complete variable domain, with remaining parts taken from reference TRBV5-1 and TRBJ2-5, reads KAGVTQTPRYLIKTRGQQVTLSCSPISGHRSVSWYQQTPGQGLQFLFEYFSETQRNKGNFPGRFSGRQFSNSRSEMNVSTLELGDSALYLCASSLAKGKETQYFGPGTRLLVL.

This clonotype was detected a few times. The CDR3, as DNA: TGCGCCAGCAGCTTGGGTGTGGGTTTCACAGATACGCAGTATTTT. It specifies CASSLGVGFTDTQYF. The chain links TRBV5-1 to TRBJ2-3, with D unclear. Trimming cost V 0 bases and J 2 bases, with 10 bases left between them. This CDR3 has 15 amino acids. Germline CDR1 SGHRS, CDR2 YFSETQ.

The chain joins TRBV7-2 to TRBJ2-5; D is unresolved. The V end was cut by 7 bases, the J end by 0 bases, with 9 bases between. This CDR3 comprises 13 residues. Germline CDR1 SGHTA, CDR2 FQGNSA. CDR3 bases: TGTGCCAGCACGGACGGTAACCAAGAGACCCAGTACTTC. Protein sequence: CASTDGNQETQYF.

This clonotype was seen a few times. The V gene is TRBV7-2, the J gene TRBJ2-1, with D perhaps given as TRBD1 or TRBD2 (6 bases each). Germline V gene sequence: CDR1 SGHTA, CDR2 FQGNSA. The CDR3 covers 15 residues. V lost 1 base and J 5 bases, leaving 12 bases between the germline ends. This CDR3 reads CASSLGGASNNEQFF. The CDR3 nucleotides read TGTGCCAGCAGCTTAGGGGGGGCTTCCAACAATGAGCAGTTCTTC.

CDR3 bases: TGTGCCAGCAGCCAAGATGGGGCCGTCTCCTACGAGCAGTACTTC. Residues: CASSQDGAVSYEQYF. The chain recombines TRBV4-2 with TRBJ2-7, with a weak D call TRBD1 (5 bases). Germline lookup yields CDR1 LGHNA and CDR2 YNFKEQ. The V and J ends lost 0 bases and 0 bases respectively, with 9 bases between them. The CDR3 is 15 amino acids.

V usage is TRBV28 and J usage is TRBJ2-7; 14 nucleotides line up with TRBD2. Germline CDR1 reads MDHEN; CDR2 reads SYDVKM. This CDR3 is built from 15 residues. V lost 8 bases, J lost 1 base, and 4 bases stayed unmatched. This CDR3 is CASQTSGGESYEQYF. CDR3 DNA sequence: TGTGCCAGCCAGACTAGCGGGGGGGAATCCTACGAGCAGTACTTC. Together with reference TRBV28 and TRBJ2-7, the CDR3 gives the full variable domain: DVKVTQSSRYLVKRTGEKVFLECVQDMDHENMFWYRQDPGLGLRLIYFSYDVKMKEKGDIPEGYSVSREKKERFSLILESASTNQTSMYLCASQTSGGESYEQYFGPGTRLTVT.

CDR3 amino acids: CASSLGASGGTDTQYF. The CDR3 bases are TGTGCCAGCAGCTTAGGGGCTAGCGGGGGCACAGATACGCAGTATTTT. The chain has TRBV7-9 and TRBJ2-3; 9 bases are shared with TRBD2. V lost 1 base to trimming and J lost 1 base; unmatched junction nucleotides: 3. CDR1 SEHNR and CDR2 FQNEAQ come from the germline V gene (reference sequence). This CDR3 has 16 amino acids.

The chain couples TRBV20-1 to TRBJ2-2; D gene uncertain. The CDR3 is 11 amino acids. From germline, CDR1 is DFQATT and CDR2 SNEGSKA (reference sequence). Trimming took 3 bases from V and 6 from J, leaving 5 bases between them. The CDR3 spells CSARESGELFF. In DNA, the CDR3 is TGCAGTGCTAGGGAATCCGGGGAGCTGTTTTTT.

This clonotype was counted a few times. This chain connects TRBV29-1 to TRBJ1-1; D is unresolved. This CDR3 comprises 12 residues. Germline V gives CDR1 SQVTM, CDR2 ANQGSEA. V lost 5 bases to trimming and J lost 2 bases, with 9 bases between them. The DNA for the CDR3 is TGCAGCGTTTCTAGGTCCAACACTGAAGCTTTCTTT. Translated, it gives CSVSRSNTEAFF. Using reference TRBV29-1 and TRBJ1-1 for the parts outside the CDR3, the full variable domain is SAVISQKPSRDICQRGTSLTIQCQVDSQVTMMFWYRQQPGQSLTLIATANQGSEATYESGFVIDKFPISRPNLTFSTLTVSNMSPEDSSIYLCSVSRSNTEAFFGQGTRLTVV.

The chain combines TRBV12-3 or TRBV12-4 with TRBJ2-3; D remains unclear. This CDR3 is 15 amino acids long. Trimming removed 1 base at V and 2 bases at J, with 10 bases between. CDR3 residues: CASSLGVDFTDTQYF. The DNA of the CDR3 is TGTGCCAGCAGTTTAGGCGTGGATTTCACAGATACGCAGTATTTT.

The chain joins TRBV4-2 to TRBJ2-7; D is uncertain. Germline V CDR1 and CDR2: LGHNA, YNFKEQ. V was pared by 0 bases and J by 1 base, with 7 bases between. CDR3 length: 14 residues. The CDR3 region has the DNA TGTGCCAGCAGCCAAGAGACAAGGTCCTACGAGCAGTACTTC. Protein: CASSQETRSYEQYF.

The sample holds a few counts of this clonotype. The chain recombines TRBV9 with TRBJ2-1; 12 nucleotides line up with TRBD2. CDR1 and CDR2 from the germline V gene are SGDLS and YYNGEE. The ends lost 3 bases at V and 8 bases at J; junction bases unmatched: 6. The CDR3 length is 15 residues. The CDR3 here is CASSATSGGVDEQFF. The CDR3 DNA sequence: TGTGCCAGCAGCGCGACTAGCGGGGGTGTTGATGAGCAGTTCTTC.

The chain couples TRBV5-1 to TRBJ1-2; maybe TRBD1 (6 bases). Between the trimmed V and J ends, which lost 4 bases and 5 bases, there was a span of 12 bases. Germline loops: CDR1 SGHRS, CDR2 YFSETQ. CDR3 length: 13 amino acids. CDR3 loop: CASSAGQLYGYTF. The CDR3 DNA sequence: TGCGCCAGCAGCGCCGGACAGCTATATGGCTACACCTTC.

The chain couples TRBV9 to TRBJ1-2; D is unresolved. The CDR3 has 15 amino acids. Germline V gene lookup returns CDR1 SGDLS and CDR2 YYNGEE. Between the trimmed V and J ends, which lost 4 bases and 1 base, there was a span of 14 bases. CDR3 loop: CASSPNPSNNYGYTF. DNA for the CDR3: TGTGCCAGCAGCCCCAACCCATCCAATAACTATGGCTACACCTTC.

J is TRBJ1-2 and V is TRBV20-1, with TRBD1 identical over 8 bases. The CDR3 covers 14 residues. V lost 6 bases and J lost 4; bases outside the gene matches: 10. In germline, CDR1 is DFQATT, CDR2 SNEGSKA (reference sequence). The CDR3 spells CSAEAGGSRYGYTF. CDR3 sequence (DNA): TGCAGTGCGGAAGCAGGGGGCTCTCGCTATGGCTACACCTTC.

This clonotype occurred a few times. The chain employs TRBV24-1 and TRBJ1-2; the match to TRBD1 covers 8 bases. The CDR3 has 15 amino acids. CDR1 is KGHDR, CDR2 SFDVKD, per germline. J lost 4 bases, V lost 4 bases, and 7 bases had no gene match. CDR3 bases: TGTGCCACCAGTGACCCAGGACAGGGCGGCTATGGCTACACCTTC. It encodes CATSDPGQGGYGYTF.

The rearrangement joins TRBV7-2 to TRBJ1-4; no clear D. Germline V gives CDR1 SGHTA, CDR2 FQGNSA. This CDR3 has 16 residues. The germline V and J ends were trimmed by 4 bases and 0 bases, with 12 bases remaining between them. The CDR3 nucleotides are TGTGCCAGCAGCTCAGAATCCGGGGCAACTAATGAAAAACTGTTTTTT. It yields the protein CASSSESGATNEKLFF.

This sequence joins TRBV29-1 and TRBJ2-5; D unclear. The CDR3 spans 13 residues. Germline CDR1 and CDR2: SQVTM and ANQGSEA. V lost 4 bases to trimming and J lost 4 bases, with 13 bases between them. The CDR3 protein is CSVVDPGRETQYF. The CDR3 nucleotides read TGCAGCGTTGTGGACCCCGGAAGAGAGACCCAGTACTTC. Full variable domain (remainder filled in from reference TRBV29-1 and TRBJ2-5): SAVISQKPSRDICQRGTSLTIQCQVDSQVTMMFWYRQQPGQSLTLIATANQGSEATYESGFVIDKFPISRPNLTFSTLTVSNMSPEDSSIYLCSVVDPGRETQYFGPGTRLLVL.

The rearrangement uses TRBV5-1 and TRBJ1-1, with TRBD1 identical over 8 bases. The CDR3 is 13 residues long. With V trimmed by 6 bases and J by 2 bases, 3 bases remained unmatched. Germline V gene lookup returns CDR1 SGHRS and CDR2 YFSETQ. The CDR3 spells CASTDRVNTEAFF. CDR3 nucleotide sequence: TGCGCCAGCACGGACAGGGTTAACACTGAAGCTTTCTTT.

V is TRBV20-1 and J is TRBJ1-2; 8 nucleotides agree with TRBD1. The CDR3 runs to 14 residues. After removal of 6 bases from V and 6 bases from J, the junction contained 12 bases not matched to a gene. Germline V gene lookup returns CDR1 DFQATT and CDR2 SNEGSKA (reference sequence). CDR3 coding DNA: TGCAGTGCCGTTCCAACCGGGACAGGCCATGGCTACACCTTC. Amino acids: CSAVPTGTGHGYTF.

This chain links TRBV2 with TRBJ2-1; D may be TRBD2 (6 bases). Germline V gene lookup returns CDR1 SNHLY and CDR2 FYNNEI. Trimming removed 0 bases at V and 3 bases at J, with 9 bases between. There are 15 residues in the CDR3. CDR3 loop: CASSEAVRDYNEQFF. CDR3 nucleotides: TGTGCCAGCAGTGAAGCGGTGCGGGACTACAATGAGCAGTTCTTC.

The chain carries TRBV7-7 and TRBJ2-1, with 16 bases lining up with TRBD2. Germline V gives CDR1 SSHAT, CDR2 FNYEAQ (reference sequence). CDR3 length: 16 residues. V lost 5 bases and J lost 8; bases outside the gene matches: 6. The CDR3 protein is CASSRGTSGGADEQFF. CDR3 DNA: TGTGCCAGCAGCCGGGGGACTAGCGGGGGGGCGGATGAGCAGTTCTTC.

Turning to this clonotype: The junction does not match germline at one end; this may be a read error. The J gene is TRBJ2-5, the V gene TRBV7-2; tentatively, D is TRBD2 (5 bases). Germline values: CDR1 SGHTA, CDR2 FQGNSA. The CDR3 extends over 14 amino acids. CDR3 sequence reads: CANSRRWQRETQYF. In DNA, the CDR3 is TGTGCCAACAGCCGGAGGTGGCAGCGAGAGACCCAGTACTTC. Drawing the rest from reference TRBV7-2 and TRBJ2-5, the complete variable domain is GAGVSQSPSNKVTEKGKDVELRCDPISGHTALYWYRQSLGQGLEFLIYFQGNSAPDKSGLPSDRFSAERTGGSVSTLTIQRTQQEDSAVYLCANSRRWQRETQYFGPGTRLLVL.

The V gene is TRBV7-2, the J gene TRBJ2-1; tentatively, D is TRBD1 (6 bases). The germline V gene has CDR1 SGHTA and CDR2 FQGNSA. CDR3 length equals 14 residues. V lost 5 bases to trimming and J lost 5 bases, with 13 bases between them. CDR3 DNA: TGTGCCAGCAGCGTGGGACACAGGGACAATGAGCAGTTCTTC. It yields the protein CASSVGHRDNEQFF.

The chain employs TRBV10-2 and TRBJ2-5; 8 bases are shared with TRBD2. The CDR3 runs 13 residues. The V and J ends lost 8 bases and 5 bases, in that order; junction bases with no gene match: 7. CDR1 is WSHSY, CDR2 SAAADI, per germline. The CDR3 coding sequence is TGCGCCAGCCTCGCGGGGGGTGGGGAGACCCAGTACTTC. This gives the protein CASLAGGGETQYF.